This TCR beta chain comes out of a study of blood T cell repertoires in COVID-19. Study details: Material from acute and convalescent COVID-19 was sourced from the United States, Italy and Spain.

CDR1 and CDR2 (germline): SGHNT, YYREEE (reference sequence). This CDR3 comprises 18 residues. V was pared by 4 bases and J by 6 bases, with 26 bases between. Only in-frame clones appear in the TCRdb table, and some are missing; sequencing was by immunoSEQ multiplex PCR. The data show 150,000 to 160,000 clones, about 90% seen once. The specimen sequenced was peripheral blood. The clonotype comes from a man aged 50 to 59 with acute or convalescent COVID-19. The chain carries TRBV5-4 and TRBJ2-1; TRBD2 might be the D (5 bases). The CDR3 protein is CASSKYSRGHVGRNEQFF. The CDR3 DNA follows: TGTGCCAGCAGCAAATACTCGAGAGGGCATGTCGGGCGCAATGAGCAGTTCTTC.